The 13 T cell receptor beta chains reported below all come from one sample, sequenced in a study of cytomegalovirus exposure and HLA in healthy donors. The PCR was carried out with 60 Vbeta primers and 13 Jbeta primers. Some clones are missing from TCRdb's copy, which holds only in-frame ones; the method was immunoSEQ multiplex PCR. The repertoire includes approximately 200,000 clones, around 83% of them detected once, and around 6% sits in the top ten. Sequencing was done on a sample of PBMCs. Receptors originate from a woman aged 50 to 65 in good health and CMV-seropositive.

This CDR3 is CASSLREKLFF. The DNA for the CDR3 is TGTGCCAGCAGTTTACGTGAAAAACTGTTTTTT. The chain links TRBV28 to TRBJ1-4, with no clear D. The germline gives CDR1 MDHEN, CDR2 SYDVKM. The CDR3 is 11 amino acids. V shed 2 bases and J shed 7 bases, with 2 bases lying between them. Supplemented by reference TRBV28 and TRBJ1-4, the full variable domain reads DVKVTQSSRYLVKRTGEKVFLECVQDMDHENMFWYRQDPGLGLRLIYFSYDVKMKEKGDIPEGYSVSREKKERFSLILESASTNQTSMYLCASSLREKLFFGSGTQLSVL.

The chain carries TRBV4-3 and TRBJ1-2; D uncertain. Germline V lookup: CDR1 LGHNA, CDR2 YSLEER. Trimming shortened V by 1 base and J by 5 bases, and 29 bases separated the two germline ends. The CDR3 consists of 20 residues. The chain's CDR3 is CASSQAPFGGRGRKPYGYTF. In DNA, the CDR3 is TGCGCCAGCAGCCAAGCCCCCTTCGGAGGGCGCGGAAGGAAGCCATATGGCTACACCTTC.

J is TRBJ2-5 and V is TRBV7-2; 14 positions agree with TRBD2. V was pared by 8 bases and J by 9 bases, with 2 bases of the junction left unmatched. Per the germline V gene, CDR1 is SGHTA and CDR2 is FQGNSA. The CDR3 has 12 amino acids. The CDR3 DNA follows: TGTGCCAGCGGGACTAGCGGGGGCCCCCAGTACTTC. The encoded protein is CASGTSGGPQYF.

This clone was counted a few times. The chain joins TRBV6-5 to TRBJ1-5; 11 nucleotides line up with TRBD1. CDR1 and CDR2 from the germline V gene are MNHEY and SVGAGI. This CDR3 is built from 14 residues. V gave up 10 bases and J gave up 4 bases; unmatched junction bases: 6. This chain's CDR3 is CATWDRGVNQPQHF. CDR3 DNA sequence: TGTGCCACTTGGGACAGGGGGGTTAATCAGCCCCAGCATTTT.

This chain joins TRBV10-1 and TRBJ2-7; 7 nucleotides agree with TRBD2. The CDR3 runs to 13 residues. Germline V gene lookup returns CDR1 WNHNN and CDR2 SYGVQD (reference sequence). V was pared by 3 bases and J by 8 bases, with 7 bases of the junction left unmatched. The CDR3 loop reads CASSERTSSKQYF. The CDR3 region has the DNA TGCGCCAGCAGTGAAAGGACTAGTAGCAAGCAGTACTTC.

The chain carries TRBV28 and TRBJ2-7; 8 nucleotides align to TRBD1. The CDR3 sequence is 11 residues long. The ends lost 5 bases at V and 7 bases at J; junction bases unmatched: 1. Germline CDR1 and CDR2: MDHEN and SYDVKM. The CDR3 region has the DNA TGTGCCAGCAGTACAGGGGGAGAGCAGTACTTC. Translated, it gives CASSTGGEQYF.

This clone was seen just once. This chain uses TRBV7-8 with TRBJ2-1; D is unresolved. This CDR3 is 13 amino acids long. The germline gives CDR1 SGHVS, CDR2 FQNEAQ. V lost 1 base to trimming and J lost 8 bases, with 9 bases between them. The CDR3 region has the DNA TGTGCCAGCAGCTTAGTCTCTATCTATGAGCAGTTCTTC. This encodes CASSLVSIYEQFF.

The rearrangement links TRBV7-8 to TRBJ1-6, with D perhaps TRBD1 (5 bases). The V gene lost 8 bases and the J gene lost 4 bases, with 9 bases spanning the gap. The CDR3 length is 13 residues. Germline loops: CDR1 SGHVS, CDR2 FQNEAQ. The CDR3 bases are TGTGCCAGCCTCAGGGATTATAATTCACCCCTCCACTTT. It codes for CASLRDYNSPLHF.

This clone has more than one count but fewer than ten. The J gene is TRBJ2-5, the V gene TRBV7-9; weak D call: TRBD2 (6 bases). The ends were cut back, 1 base at V and 5 bases at J, with 20 bases in the middle. Germline V gene sequence: CDR1 SEHNR, CDR2 FQNEAQ (reference sequence). This CDR3 has 17 amino acids. The CDR3 DNA is TGTGCCAGCAGCTTAGGCACGTGGCAGGGAAGCGGGGAGACCCAGTACTTC. It codes for CASSLGTWQGSGETQYF. The full variable domain, in which reference TRBV7-9 and TRBJ2-5 provide the parts outside the CDR3, is DTGVSQNPRHKITKRGQNVTFRCDPISEHNRLYWYRQTLGQGPEFLTYFQNEAQLEKSRLLSDRFSAERPKGSFSTLEIQRTEQGDSAMYLCASSLGTWQGSGETQYFGPGTRLLVL.

This clone showed up just a few times. The chain combines TRBV27 with TRBJ1-1, with 9 bases lining up with TRBD1. The CDR3 spans 15 residues. Germline V CDR1 and CDR2: MNHEY, SMNVEV (reference sequence). The trim removed 5 bases at V and 0 bases at J, leaving 4 bases unmatched. The CDR3 nucleotides are TGTGCCAGCAGTCCGTGGGACAGGGTGAACACTGAAGCTTTCTTT. This sequence encodes CASSPWDRVNTEAFF.

The chain uses TRBV5-1 and TRBJ2-5; TRBD1 agrees at 10 bases. J gave up 2 bases and V 4 bases, and 14 bases lay outside the gene matches. Germline loops: CDR1 SGHRS, CDR2 YFSETQ. There are 18 residues in the CDR3. The CDR3 reads CASSGYGTGDTLQETQYF. The CDR3 region has the DNA TGCGCCAGCAGCGGTTACGGGACAGGGGATACTTTACAAGAGACCCAGTACTTC.

The rearrangement uses TRBV18 and TRBJ2-7, with D possibly matching TRBD2 (5 bases). V shed 2 bases and J shed 5 bases, with 19 bases lying between them. This CDR3 region has 16 residues. Germline CDR1 KGHSH, CDR2 LQKENI. In DNA, the CDR3 is TGTGCCAGCTCACCATTCGAGGGAGAGGTGCGTGACGAGCAGTACTTC. Encoded protein: CASSPFEGEVRDEQYF.

The chain is built from TRBV5-1 and TRBJ2-2, with 8 bases matching TRBD1. The V gene end was trimmed by 4 bases and the J gene end by 4 bases; junction bases not matched to a gene: 9. Germline assignment: CDR1 SGHRS and CDR2 YFSETQ. The CDR3 is 16 amino acids. CDR3 bases: TGCGCCAGCAGCCCACATGACAGGGGTAGCACCGGGGAGCTGTTTTTT. Translating it yields CASSPHDRGSTGELFF. Supplemented by reference TRBV5-1 and TRBJ2-2, the full variable domain reads KAGVTQTPRYLIKTRGQQVTLSCSPISGHRSVSWYQQTPGQGLQFLFEYFSETQRNKGNFPGRFSGRQFSNSRSEMNVSTLELGDSALYLCASSPHDRGSTGELFFGEGSRLTVL.